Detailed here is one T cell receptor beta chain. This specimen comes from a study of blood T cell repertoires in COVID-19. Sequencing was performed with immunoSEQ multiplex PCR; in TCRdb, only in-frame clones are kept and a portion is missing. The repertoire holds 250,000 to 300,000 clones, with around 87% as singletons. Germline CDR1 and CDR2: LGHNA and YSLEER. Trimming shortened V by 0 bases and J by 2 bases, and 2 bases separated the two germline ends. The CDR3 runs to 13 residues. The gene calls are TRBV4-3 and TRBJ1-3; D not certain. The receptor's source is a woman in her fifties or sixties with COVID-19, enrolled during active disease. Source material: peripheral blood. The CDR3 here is CASSQDTGNTIYF. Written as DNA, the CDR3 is TGCGCCAGCAGCCAAGATACTGGAAACACCATATATTTT.